This entry is about one T cell receptor beta chain. This entry is derived from a study of shared clonotypes between healthy human individuals. Selected positively for CCR7 and CD45RO-negative, naive CD8 cells excluded terminally differentiated effector memory CD45RA+ cells. This CDR3 has 18 residues. V lost 5 bases and J lost 0, with 19 bases in between. CDR1 and CDR2 from the germline V gene are SEHNR and FQNEAQ (reference sequence). TCRdb keeps only in-frame clones here, not all; method: immunoSEQ multiplex PCR. The data hold approximately 1.9 million clones, with approximately 92% observed a single time.

The V gene is TRBV7-9, the J gene TRBJ1-4; possible D gene TRBD1, 6 bases. The material sequenced was naive CD8+ T cells from PBMCs. This TCR was recovered from a man between 18 and 35 years old in good health. Some clones in this sample may be carry-over from other donors' samples. CDR3 coding DNA: TGTGCCAGCAGCCTTCAAACCGGGACACCAGCAACTAATGAAAAACTGTTTTTT. This translates into CASSLQTGTPATNEKLFF.